The T cell receptor beta chain under discussion was sequenced for a study of T cell repertoires in cytomegalovirus infection. Study-level information: Public TCR beta signatures indicated both CMV infection and matching HLA type.

V lost 10 bases, J lost 7 bases, and 14 bases lay in between. The germline CDR1 and CDR2 sequences are MNHEY and SVGAGI. The CDR3 totals 13 residues. This clonotype occurred a few times. Its matching antigen is unknown. TCRdb reanalysed the reads using MiXCR and keeps one entry per CDR3 protein. The table lists about 740,000 distinct CDR3 sequences, roughly 36% of them singletons. Regarding the study as a whole: In two of eight donors, the top clonotype was HLA-C-restricted CMV-specific.

The TCR comes from a human donor in good health (CMV status not recorded). Some clones in this sample may be carry-over from other donors' samples. The chain employs TRBV6-5 and TRBJ1-6; D gene uncertain. The sample comprised PBMCs. CDR3 coding DNA: TGTGCCACCCGAAGTACAGCGAATTCACCCCTCCACTTT. Its translation is CATRSTANSPLHF.